A selection of T cell receptor beta chains follows, all from one sample in a study of cytomegalovirus exposure and HLA in healthy donors. TCRdb's table, derived via immunoSEQ multiplex PCR, lists solely in-frame clones and lacks some. The sample lists around 140,000 clones; 82% were seen once. Specimen: PBMCs. These receptors were obtained from a woman aged 40 to 55 in good health and CMV-seronegative. CDR3s include the opening cysteine and the closing phenylalanine or tryptophan. The order of the fields is CDR3 length, D gene, V gene, J gene, clone size, CDR3 DNA, CDR3 protein. The D gene is left open where the match is weak. Some rows have no size entry. The others give once, few or many, or a class for an expanded clone.

cdr3_length: 17; d_call: TRBD1; v_call: TRBV5-5; j_call: TRBJ1-1; clone_size: NA; cdr3_nt: TGTGCCAGCAGCTCGATCACCTCACTCAGGGGGCCCACTGAAGCTTTCTTT; cdr3_aa: CASSSITSLRGPTEAFF
cdr3_length: 15; d_call: NA; v_call: TRBV25-1; j_call: TRBJ2-7; clone_size: NA; cdr3_nt: TGTGCCAGCAGTGACACTGGGCAGGCAATATACGAGCAGTACTTC; cdr3_aa: CASSDTGQAIYEQYF
cdr3_length: 15; d_call: TRBD1; v_call: TRBV6-5; j_call: TRBJ1-2; clone_size: NA; cdr3_nt: TGTGCCAGCAGGGGGTTGGACAGGGCTAACTATGGCTACACCTTC; cdr3_aa: CASRGLDRANYGYTF
cdr3_length: 14; d_call: NA; v_call: TRBV6-5; j_call: TRBJ1-4; clone_size: NA; cdr3_nt: TGTGCCAGCAGCCCGCTAACCGCTAATGAAAAACTGTTTTTT; cdr3_aa: CASSPLTANEKLFF
cdr3_length: 14; d_call: NA; v_call: TRBV7-2; j_call: TRBJ2-2; clone_size: NA; cdr3_nt: TGTGCCAGCAAAAGCAGGTTGGCCACCGGGGAGCTGTTTTTT; cdr3_aa: CASKSRLATGELFF
cdr3_length: 17; d_call: TRBD2; v_call: TRBV28; j_call: TRBJ2-5; clone_size: few; cdr3_nt: TGTGCCAGCAGTTTATTCGGTAGCGGGATGGGGGGGAGGACCCAGTACTTC; cdr3_aa: CASSLFGSGMGGRTQYF
cdr3_length: 13; d_call: NA; v_call: TRBV4-2; j_call: TRBJ1-2; clone_size: NA; cdr3_nt: TGTGCCAGCAGCCAAACAGGGTACTATGGCTACACCTTC; cdr3_aa: CASSQTGYYGYTF
cdr3_length: 15; d_call: NA; v_call: TRBV9; j_call: TRBJ1-3; clone_size: NA; cdr3_nt: TGTGCCAGCAGCGAACAGGTACTCTCTGGAAACACCATATATTTT; cdr3_aa: CASSEQVLSGNTIYF
cdr3_length: 17; d_call: NA; v_call: TRBV7-6; j_call: TRBJ2-1; clone_size: NA; cdr3_nt: TGTGCCAGCAGCACATATGGTGGGGCGAGCTCCTACAATGAGCAGTTCTTC; cdr3_aa: CASSTYGGASSYNEQFF
cdr3_length: 14; d_call: NA; v_call: TRBV27; j_call: TRBJ2-1; clone_size: NA; cdr3_nt: TGTGCCAGCAGCTCGACTAGGTTCTACAATGAGCAGTTCTTC; cdr3_aa: CASSSTRFYNEQFF
cdr3_length: 12; d_call: NA; v_call: TRBV7-9; j_call: TRBJ2-2; clone_size: NA; cdr3_nt: TGTTCCAGCAGCCCCTACACCGGGGAGCTGTTTTTT; cdr3_aa: CSSSPYTGELFF
cdr3_length: 13; d_call: NA; v_call: TRBV27; j_call: TRBJ1-4; clone_size: NA; cdr3_nt: TGTGCCAGCAGTTTTCAGGGCCGGGGGAAACTGTTTTTT; cdr3_aa: CASSFQGRGKLFF
cdr3_length: 15; d_call: NA; v_call: TRBV5-1; j_call: TRBJ2-5; clone_size: NA; cdr3_nt: TGCGCCAGCAGCTTGGAGGAGTTAGGCTACGCGACCCAGTACTTC; cdr3_aa: CASSLEELGYATQYF
cdr3_length: 16; d_call: NA; v_call: TRBV11-2; j_call: TRBJ1-4; clone_size: NA; cdr3_nt: TGTGCCAGCAGCTTAGATATGGGAGAAATTAATGAAAAACTGTTTTTT; cdr3_aa: CASSLDMGEINEKLFF
cdr3_length: 13; d_call: NA; v_call: TRBV7-9; j_call: TRBJ1-4; clone_size: NA; cdr3_nt: TGTGCCAGCAGCTTACCCGGAGGTGAAAAACTGTTTTTT; cdr3_aa: CASSLPGGEKLFF
cdr3_length: 14; d_call: NA; v_call: TRBV19; j_call: TRBJ2-7; clone_size: NA; cdr3_nt: TGTGCCAGTAGTATCCAGGGAATCTCCTACGAGCAGTACTTC; cdr3_aa: CASSIQGISYEQYF
cdr3_length: 13; d_call: TRBD1; v_call: TRBV6-5; j_call: TRBJ1-2; clone_size: NA; cdr3_nt: TGTGCCAGCAGTTTGACAGGGGGCCACGGCTACACCTTC; cdr3_aa: CASSLTGGHGYTF
cdr3_length: 14; d_call: NA; v_call: TRBV27; j_call: TRBJ1-4; clone_size: NA; cdr3_nt: TGTGCCAGCAGACCGACAGGCGCGGGTGAAAAACTGTTTTTT; cdr3_aa: CASRPTGAGEKLFF
cdr3_length: 16; d_call: NA; v_call: TRBV6-4; j_call: TRBJ2-2; clone_size: few; cdr3_nt: TGTGCCAGCAGTGAAAGGAGCAACGCCCCGGGCGGGGAGCTGTTTTTT; cdr3_aa: CASSERSNAPGGELFF
cdr3_length: 14; d_call: TRBD2; v_call: TRBV7-2; j_call: TRBJ2-1; clone_size: NA; cdr3_nt: TGTGCCAGCAGCTTAAGCGGGACTACCAATGAGCAGTTCTTC; cdr3_aa: CASSLSGTTNEQFF
cdr3_length: 16; d_call: TRBD2; v_call: TRBV5-1; j_call: TRBJ2-1; clone_size: NA; cdr3_nt: TGCGCCAGCAGCCTGGAAGGACTAGTCGGCTACAATGAGCAGTTCTTC; cdr3_aa: CASSLEGLVGYNEQFF
cdr3_length: 16; d_call: TRBD1; v_call: TRBV5-4; j_call: TRBJ1-1; clone_size: NA; cdr3_nt: TGTGCCAGCAGCCCGGGGGGGACAGGGCGGTACACTGAAGCTTTCTTT; cdr3_aa: CASSPGGTGRYTEAFF
cdr3_length: 16; d_call: NA; v_call: TRBV15; j_call: TRBJ1-1; clone_size: once; cdr3_nt: TGTGCCACCAGCAGAGATCCCCGACAGCATAACACTGAAGCTTTCTTT; cdr3_aa: CATSRDPRQHNTEAFF
cdr3_length: 15; d_call: NA; v_call: TRBV4-2; j_call: TRBJ1-1; clone_size: NA; cdr3_nt: TGTGCCAGCAGCCAAGTACAGGTCATGAACACTGAAGCTTTCTTT; cdr3_aa: CASSQVQVMNTEAFF
cdr3_length: 15; d_call: NA; v_call: TRBV7-8; j_call: TRBJ2-5; clone_size: NA; cdr3_nt: TGTGCCAGCAGCGTACTCGGGGGGCCCGAAGGGACCCAGTACTTC; cdr3_aa: CASSVLGGPEGTQYF
cdr3_length: 16; d_call: TRBD1; v_call: TRBV4-3; j_call: TRBJ2-2; clone_size: NA; cdr3_nt: TGCGCCAGCAGCCCCCAGGGGGCCTCGAACACCGGGGAGCTGTTTTTT; cdr3_aa: CASSPQGASNTGELFF
cdr3_length: 13; d_call: NA; v_call: TRBV4-1; j_call: TRBJ1-4; clone_size: NA; cdr3_nt: TGCGCCACCGGGCTCCTAAGAGGGGAAAAACTGTTTTTT; cdr3_aa: CATGLLRGEKLFF
cdr3_length: 14; d_call: NA; v_call: TRBV7-2; j_call: TRBJ2-1; clone_size: NA; cdr3_nt: TGTGCCAGCAGCTTATCTAGAACCCCGGGTGAGCAGTTCTTC; cdr3_aa: CASSLSRTPGEQFF
cdr3_length: 15; d_call: TRBD2; v_call: TRBV6-6; j_call: TRBJ2-7; clone_size: NA; cdr3_nt: TGTGCCAGCAGTCCGGGACTAGCAGAAACCTACGAGCAGTACTTC; cdr3_aa: CASSPGLAETYEQYF
cdr3_length: 15; d_call: NA; v_call: TRBV28; j_call: TRBJ1-1; clone_size: NA; cdr3_nt: TGTGCCAGCAGTCTACCACGGACCGCGGGGACTGAAGCTTTCTTT; cdr3_aa: CASSLPRTAGTEAFF
cdr3_length: 17; d_call: NA; v_call: TRBV4-2; j_call: TRBJ2-1; clone_size: once; cdr3_nt: TGTGCCAGCAGCCAAGTCGGAGGAAGAGTTTGGGTTGATGAGCAGTTCTTC; cdr3_aa: CASSQVGGRVWVDEQFF
cdr3_length: 15; d_call: TRBD1; v_call: TRBV6-5; j_call: TRBJ2-7; clone_size: NA; cdr3_nt: TGTGCCAGCAGTTCTCCGGGACAGGGGGCTTACGAGCAGTACTTC; cdr3_aa: CASSSPGQGAYEQYF
cdr3_length: 13; d_call: NA; v_call: TRBV6-5; j_call: TRBJ2-3; clone_size: NA; cdr3_nt: TGTGCCAGCAGTTACGAGGCAGGGAACACGCAGTATTTT; cdr3_aa: CASSYEAGNTQYF
cdr3_length: 14; d_call: TRBD2; v_call: TRBV11-3; j_call: TRBJ2-5; clone_size: NA; cdr3_nt: TGTGCCAGCAGCCTGGGACTAGCGGGGGAGACCCAGTACTTC; cdr3_aa: CASSLGLAGETQYF
cdr3_length: 15; d_call: TRBD2; v_call: TRBV5-4; j_call: TRBJ2-1; clone_size: NA; cdr3_nt: TGTGCCAGCGCATCAGCGGGAGGACGGGACAATGAGCAGTTCTTC; cdr3_aa: CASASAGGRDNEQFF
cdr3_length: 16; d_call: TRBD2; v_call: TRBV5-1; j_call: TRBJ2-7; clone_size: NA; cdr3_nt: TGCGCCAGCAGCGATGGACTAGCCGCCTTCGGTTACGAGCAGTACTTC; cdr3_aa: CASSDGLAAFGYEQYF
cdr3_length: 14; d_call: NA; v_call: TRBV7-3; j_call: TRBJ2-2; clone_size: NA; cdr3_nt: TGTGCCAGCAGTACCGGGACTGGGACCGGGGAGCTGTTTTTT; cdr3_aa: CASSTGTGTGELFF
cdr3_length: 15; d_call: TRBD2; v_call: TRBV28; j_call: TRBJ2-1; clone_size: NA; cdr3_nt: TGTGCCAGCAGTTCCCCAGCGGGAGGACACAATGAGCAGTTCTTC; cdr3_aa: CASSSPAGGHNEQFF
cdr3_length: 16; d_call: NA; v_call: TRBV28; j_call: TRBJ1-1; clone_size: NA; cdr3_nt: TGTGCCAGCAGCTATCAAATAGGACAAGTGAACACTGAAGCTTTCTTT; cdr3_aa: CASSYQIGQVNTEAFF
cdr3_length: 13; d_call: TRBD1; v_call: TRBV15; j_call: TRBJ1-1; clone_size: once; cdr3_nt: TGTGCCACCAGCAGAGGGACAGGGGGCGAAGCTTTCTTT; cdr3_aa: CATSRGTGGEAFF
cdr3_length: 13; d_call: TRBD1; v_call: TRBV19; j_call: TRBJ1-5; clone_size: NA; cdr3_nt: TGTGCCACCAAAGACAGGGGGAATCAGCCCCAGCATTTT; cdr3_aa: CATKDRGNQPQHF
cdr3_length: 15; d_call: TRBD2; v_call: TRBV7-2; j_call: TRBJ2-1; clone_size: NA; cdr3_nt: TGTGCCAGCCTTTCGGTTTTCCCTTCGGGGGGGGAGCAGTTCTTC; cdr3_aa: CASLSVFPSGGEQFF
cdr3_length: 14; d_call: NA; v_call: TRBV6-6; j_call: TRBJ1-2; clone_size: NA; cdr3_nt: TGTGCCAGCAATCCGGACAGCCTCTCCTATGGCTACACCTTC; cdr3_aa: CASNPDSLSYGYTF
cdr3_length: 10; d_call: NA; v_call: TRBV20-1; j_call: TRBJ1-5; clone_size: NA; cdr3_nt: TGCAGTGCTGAGGGTCAGCCCCAGCATTTT; cdr3_aa: CSAEGQPQHF
cdr3_length: 13; d_call: NA; v_call: TRBV7-8; j_call: TRBJ2-7; clone_size: NA; cdr3_nt: TGTGCCAGCAGCTTACACAACCCCTACGAGCAGTACTTC; cdr3_aa: CASSLHNPYEQYF
cdr3_length: 13; d_call: TRBD2; v_call: TRBV29-1; j_call: TRBJ2-7; clone_size: NA; cdr3_nt: TGCAGCGGACGACTAGCGGCTTCCTACGAGCAGTACTTC; cdr3_aa: CSGRLAASYEQYF
cdr3_length: 15; d_call: NA; v_call: TRBV19; j_call: TRBJ1-2; clone_size: NA; cdr3_nt: TGTGCCAGTAGTAGCCGCGTGGCAGGCCCCTATGGCTACACCTTC; cdr3_aa: CASSSRVAGPYGYTF
cdr3_length: 17; d_call: TRBD2; v_call: TRBV7-2; j_call: TRBJ2-3; clone_size: NA; cdr3_nt: TGTGCCAGCAGCTTAGTCGGGACTAGCGGGACCACAGATACGCAGTATTTT; cdr3_aa: CASSLVGTSGTTDTQYF
cdr3_length: 13; d_call: NA; v_call: TRBV7-9; j_call: TRBJ1-1; clone_size: NA; cdr3_nt: TGTGCCAGCAGCTTACGGGGGGCCACTGAAGCTTTCTTT; cdr3_aa: CASSLRGATEAFF